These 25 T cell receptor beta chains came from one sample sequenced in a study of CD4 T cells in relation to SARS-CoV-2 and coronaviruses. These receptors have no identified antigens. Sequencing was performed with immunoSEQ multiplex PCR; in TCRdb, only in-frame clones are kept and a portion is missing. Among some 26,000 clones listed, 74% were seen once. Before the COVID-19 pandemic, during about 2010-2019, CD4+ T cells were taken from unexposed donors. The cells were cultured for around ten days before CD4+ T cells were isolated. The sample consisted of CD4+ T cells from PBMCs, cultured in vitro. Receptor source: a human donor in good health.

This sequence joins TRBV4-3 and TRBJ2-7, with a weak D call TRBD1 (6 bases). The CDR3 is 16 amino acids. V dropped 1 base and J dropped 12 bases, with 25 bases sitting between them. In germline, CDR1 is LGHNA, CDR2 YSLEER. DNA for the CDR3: TGCGCCAGCAGCCAAGCCCTAGGGGGTTCAGGGGTCTACGTGTACTTC. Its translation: CASSQALGGSGVYVYF.

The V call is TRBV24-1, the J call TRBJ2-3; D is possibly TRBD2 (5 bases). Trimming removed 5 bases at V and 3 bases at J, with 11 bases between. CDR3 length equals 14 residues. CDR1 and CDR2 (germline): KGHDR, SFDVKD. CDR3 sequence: CATSGSDYTDTQYF. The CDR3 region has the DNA TGTGCCACCAGTGGTAGCGACTATACAGATACGCAGTATTTT.

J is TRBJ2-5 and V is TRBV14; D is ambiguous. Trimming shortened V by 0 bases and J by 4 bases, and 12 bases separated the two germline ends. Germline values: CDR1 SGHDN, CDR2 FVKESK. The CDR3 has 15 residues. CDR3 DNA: TGTGCCAGCAGCCAAGATTGGACCCGTGGAGAGACCCAGTACTTC. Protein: CASSQDWTRGETQYF.

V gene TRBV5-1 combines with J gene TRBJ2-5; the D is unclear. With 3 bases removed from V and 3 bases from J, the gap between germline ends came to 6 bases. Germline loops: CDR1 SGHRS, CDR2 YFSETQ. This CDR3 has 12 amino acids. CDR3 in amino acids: CASSYGEETQYF. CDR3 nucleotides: TGCGCCAGCAGCTACGGAGAAGAGACCCAGTACTTC.

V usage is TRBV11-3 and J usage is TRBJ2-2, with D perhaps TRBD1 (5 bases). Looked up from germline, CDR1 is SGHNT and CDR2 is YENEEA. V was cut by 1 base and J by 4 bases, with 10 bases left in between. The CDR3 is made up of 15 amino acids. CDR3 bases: TGTGCCAGCAGCTTAGGACAGCCTTCCACCGGGGAGCTGTTTTTT. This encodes CASSLGQPSTGELFF.

The CDR3 DNA follows: TGTGCCAGCAGCTCCAAGTTCCCGGGGTTCCAAGAGACCCAGTACTTC. Residues: CASSSKFPGFQETQYF. V gene TRBV11-2 combines with J gene TRBJ2-5, with D tentatively TRBD2 (5 bases). The CDR3 covers 16 residues. Between the trimmed V and J ends, which lost 4 bases and 1 base, there was a span of 16 bases. Germline CDR1 and CDR2: SGHAT and FQNNGV.

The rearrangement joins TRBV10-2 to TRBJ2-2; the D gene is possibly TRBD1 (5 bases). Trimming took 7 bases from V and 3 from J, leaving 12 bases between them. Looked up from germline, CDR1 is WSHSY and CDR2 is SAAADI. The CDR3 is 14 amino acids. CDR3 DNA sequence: TGCGCCAGCAACCAAGGGGAATACACCGGGGAGCTGTTTTTT. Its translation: CASNQGEYTGELFF.

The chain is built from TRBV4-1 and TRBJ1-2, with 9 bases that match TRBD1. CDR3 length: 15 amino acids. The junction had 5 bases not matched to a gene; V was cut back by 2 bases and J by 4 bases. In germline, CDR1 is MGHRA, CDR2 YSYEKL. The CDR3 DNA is TGCGCCAGCAGCCAACCGGACAGGGGAAGCTATGGCTACACCTTC. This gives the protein CASSQPDRGSYGYTF.

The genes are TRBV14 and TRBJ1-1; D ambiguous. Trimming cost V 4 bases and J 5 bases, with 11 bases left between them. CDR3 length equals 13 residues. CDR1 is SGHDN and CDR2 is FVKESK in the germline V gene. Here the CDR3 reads CASSLQGSTEAFF. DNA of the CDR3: TGTGCCAGCAGCCTACAAGGATCGACTGAAGCTTTCTTT.

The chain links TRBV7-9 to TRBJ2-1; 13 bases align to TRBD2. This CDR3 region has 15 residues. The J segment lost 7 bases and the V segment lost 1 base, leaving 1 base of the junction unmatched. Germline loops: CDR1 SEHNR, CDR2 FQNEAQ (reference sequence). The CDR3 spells CASSLGLAGGNEQFF. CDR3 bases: TGTGCCAGCAGCTTAGGACTAGCGGGAGGTAATGAGCAGTTCTTC.

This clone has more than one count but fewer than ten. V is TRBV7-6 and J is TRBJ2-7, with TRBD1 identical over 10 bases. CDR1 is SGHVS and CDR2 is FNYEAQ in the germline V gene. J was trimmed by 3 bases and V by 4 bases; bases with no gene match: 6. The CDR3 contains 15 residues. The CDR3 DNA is TGTGCCAGCAGCTCGTACCGGGACAGGGGCTACGAGCAGTACTTC. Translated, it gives CASSSYRDRGYEQYF.

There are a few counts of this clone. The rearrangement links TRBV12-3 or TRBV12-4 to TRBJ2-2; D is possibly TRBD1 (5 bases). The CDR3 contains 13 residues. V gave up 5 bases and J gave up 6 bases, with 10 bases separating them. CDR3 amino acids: CASSTGPAGELFF. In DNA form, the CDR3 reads TGTGCCAGCAGTACAGGTCCCGCCGGGGAGCTGTTTTTT.

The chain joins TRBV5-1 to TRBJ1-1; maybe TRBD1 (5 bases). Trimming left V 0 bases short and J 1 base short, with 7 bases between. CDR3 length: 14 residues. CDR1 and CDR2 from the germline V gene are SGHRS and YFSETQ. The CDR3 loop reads CASSLDGGNTEAFF. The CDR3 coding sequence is TGCGCCAGCAGCTTGGACGGGGGGAACACTGAAGCTTTCTTT.

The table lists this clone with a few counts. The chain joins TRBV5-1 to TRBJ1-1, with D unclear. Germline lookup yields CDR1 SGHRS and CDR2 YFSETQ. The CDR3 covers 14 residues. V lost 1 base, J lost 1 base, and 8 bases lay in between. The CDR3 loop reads CASSLFTTNTEAFF. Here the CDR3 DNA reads TGCGCCAGCAGCTTGTTTACGACGAACACTGAAGCTTTCTTT.

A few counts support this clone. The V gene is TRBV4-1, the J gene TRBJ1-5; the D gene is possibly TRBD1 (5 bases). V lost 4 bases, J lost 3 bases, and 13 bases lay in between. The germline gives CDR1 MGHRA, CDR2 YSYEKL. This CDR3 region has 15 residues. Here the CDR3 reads CASSRDDRNNQPQHF. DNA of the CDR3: TGCGCCAGCAGCCGAGACGACAGAAACAATCAGCCCCAGCATTTT.

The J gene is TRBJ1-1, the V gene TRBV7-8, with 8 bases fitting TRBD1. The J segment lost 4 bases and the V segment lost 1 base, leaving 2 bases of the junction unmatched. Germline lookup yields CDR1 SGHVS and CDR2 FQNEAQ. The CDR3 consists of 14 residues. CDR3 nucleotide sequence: TGTGCCAGCAGCTTAGTACAGGGGGGCACTGAAGCTTTCTTT. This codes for CASSLVQGGTEAFF.

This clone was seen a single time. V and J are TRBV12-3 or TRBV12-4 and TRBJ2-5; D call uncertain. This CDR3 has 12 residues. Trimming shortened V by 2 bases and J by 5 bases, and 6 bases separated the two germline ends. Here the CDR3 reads CASSLKVETQYF. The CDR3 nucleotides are TGTGCCAGCAGTTTAAAGGTCGAGACCCAGTACTTC.

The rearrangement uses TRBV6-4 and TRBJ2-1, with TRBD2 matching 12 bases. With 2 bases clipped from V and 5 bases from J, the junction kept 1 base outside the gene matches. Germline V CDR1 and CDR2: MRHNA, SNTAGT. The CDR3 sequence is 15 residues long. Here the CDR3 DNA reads TGTGCCAGCAGTGACGGGACTAGCGGGCACAATGAGCAGTTCTTC. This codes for CASSDGTSGHNEQFF.

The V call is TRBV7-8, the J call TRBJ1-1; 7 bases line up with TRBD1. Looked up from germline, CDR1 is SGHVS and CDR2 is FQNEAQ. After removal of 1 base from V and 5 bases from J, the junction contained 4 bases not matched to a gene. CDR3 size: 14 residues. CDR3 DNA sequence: TGTGCCAGCAGCTTAGAGGGACAGCTGACTGAAGCTTTCTTT. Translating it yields CASSLEGQLTEAFF.

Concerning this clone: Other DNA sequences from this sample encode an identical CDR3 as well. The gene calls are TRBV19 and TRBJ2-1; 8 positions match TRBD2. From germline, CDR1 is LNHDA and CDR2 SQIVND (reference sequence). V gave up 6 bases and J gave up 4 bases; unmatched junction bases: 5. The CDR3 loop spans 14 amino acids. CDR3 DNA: TGTGCCAGTAGACCCGGGACTAGGTACAATGAGCAGTTCTTC. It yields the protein CASRPGTRYNEQFF.

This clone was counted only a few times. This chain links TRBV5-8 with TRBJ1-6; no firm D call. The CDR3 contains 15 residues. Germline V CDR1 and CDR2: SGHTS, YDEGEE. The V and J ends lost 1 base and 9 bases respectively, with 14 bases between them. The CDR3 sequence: CASSLSASLGSPLHF. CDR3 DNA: TGTGCCAGCAGCTTGAGCGCGTCTCTCGGTTCACCCCTCCACTTT.

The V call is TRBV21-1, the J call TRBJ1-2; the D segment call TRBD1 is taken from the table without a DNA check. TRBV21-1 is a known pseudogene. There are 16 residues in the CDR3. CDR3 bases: TGTGCCAGCAGCTCCGGTAGGGACAGGGCTAACTATGGCTACACCTTC. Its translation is CASSSGRDRANYGYTF.

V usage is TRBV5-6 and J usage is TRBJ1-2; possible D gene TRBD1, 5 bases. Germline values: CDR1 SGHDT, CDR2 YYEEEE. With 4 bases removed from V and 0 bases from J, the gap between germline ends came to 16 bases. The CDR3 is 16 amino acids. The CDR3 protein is CASSLGVDQANYGYTF. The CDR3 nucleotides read TGTGCCAGCAGCCTAGGGGTGGACCAAGCTAACTATGGCTACACCTTC.

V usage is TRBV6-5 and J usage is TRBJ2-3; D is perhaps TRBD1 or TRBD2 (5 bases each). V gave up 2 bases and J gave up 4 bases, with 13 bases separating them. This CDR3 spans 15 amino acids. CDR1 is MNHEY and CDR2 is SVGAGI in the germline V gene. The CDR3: CASSYARDLPDTQYF. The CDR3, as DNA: TGTGCCAGCAGTTACGCCCGGGACCTCCCAGATACGCAGTATTTT.

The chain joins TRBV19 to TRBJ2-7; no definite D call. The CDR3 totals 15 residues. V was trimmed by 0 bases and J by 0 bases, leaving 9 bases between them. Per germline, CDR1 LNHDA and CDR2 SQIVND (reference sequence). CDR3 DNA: TGTGCCAGTAGTATAGATATGGCAGGCTCCTACGAGCAGTACTTC. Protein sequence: CASSIDMAGSYEQYF.